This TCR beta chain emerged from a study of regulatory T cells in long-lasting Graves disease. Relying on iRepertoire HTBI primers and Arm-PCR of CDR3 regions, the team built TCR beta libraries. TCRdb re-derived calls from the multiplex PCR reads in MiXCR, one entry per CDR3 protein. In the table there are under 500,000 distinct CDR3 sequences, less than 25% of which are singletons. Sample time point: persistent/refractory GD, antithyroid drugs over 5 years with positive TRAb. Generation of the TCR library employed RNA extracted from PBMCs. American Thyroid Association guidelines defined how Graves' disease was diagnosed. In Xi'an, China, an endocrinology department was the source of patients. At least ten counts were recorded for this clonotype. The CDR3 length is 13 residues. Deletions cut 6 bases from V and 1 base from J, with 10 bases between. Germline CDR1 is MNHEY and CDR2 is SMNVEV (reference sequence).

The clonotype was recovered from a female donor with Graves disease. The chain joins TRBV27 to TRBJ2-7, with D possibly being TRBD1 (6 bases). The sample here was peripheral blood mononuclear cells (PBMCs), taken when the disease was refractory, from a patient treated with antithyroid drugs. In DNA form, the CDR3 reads TGTGCCAGCAGGCCAGGGGCATCCTACGAGCAGTACTTC. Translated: CASRPGASYEQYF.